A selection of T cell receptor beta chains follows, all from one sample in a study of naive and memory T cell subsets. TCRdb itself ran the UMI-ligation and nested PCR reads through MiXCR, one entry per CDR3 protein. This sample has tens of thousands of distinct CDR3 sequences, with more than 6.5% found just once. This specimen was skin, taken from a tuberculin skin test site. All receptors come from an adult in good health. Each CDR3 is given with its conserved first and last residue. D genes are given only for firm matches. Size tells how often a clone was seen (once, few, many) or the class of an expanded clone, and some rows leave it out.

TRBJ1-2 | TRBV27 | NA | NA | TGTGCCAGCAGTTTATCGGCTGGAGGGAGAGGGGACCATGGCTACACCTTC | CASSLSAGGRGDHGYTF
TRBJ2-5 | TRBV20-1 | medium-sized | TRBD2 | TGCAGTGCTCTCCGACTAGCGGGGGGCCGGGAGACCCAGTACTTC | CSALRLAGGRETQYF
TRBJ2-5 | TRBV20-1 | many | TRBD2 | TGCAGTGCTAGTTGGTCTAGCGGGGAGAAGACCCAGTACTTC | CSASWSSGEKTQYF
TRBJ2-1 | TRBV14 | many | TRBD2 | TGTGCCAGCAGCCAATGGCGGGGGATCTACAATGAGCAGTTCTTC | CASSQWRGIYNEQFF
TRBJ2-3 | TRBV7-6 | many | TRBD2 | TGTGCCAGCAGCACCAAGCCTGGACTAGCACTAGGAGATACGCAGTATTTT | CASSTKPGLALGDTQYF
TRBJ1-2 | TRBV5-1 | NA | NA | TGCGCCAGCAGCTTATACAGGGCTACTAACTATGGCTACACCTTC | CASSLYRATNYGYTF
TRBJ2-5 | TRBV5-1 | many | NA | TGCGCCAGCAGATCCGGCCTTCAAGAGACCCAGTACTTC | CASRSGLQETQYF
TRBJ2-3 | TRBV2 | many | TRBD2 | TGTGCCAGCAGTAAGCGGGGGGCCGACACAGATACGCAGTATTTT | CASSKRGADTDTQYF
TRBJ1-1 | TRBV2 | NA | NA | TGTGCCAGCAGTAGGGCCTTTGAAGCTTTCTTT | CASSRAFEAFF
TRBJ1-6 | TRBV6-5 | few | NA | TGTGCCAGCAGGCCGGATAGTAATTCACCCCTCCACTTT | CASRPDSNSPLHF
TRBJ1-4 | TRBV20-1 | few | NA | TGCAGTGCTAGACGGGATCTCTTTAATGAAAAACTGTTTTTT | CSARRDLFNEKLFF
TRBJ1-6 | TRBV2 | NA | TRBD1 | TGTGCCAGCAAACAGGGGTGGGTCCTTAATTCACCCCTCCACTTT | CASKQGWVLNSPLHF
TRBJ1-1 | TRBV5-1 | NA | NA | TGCGCCAGCAGCTTGGGACAGGAGAACACTGAAGCTTTCTTT | CASSLGQENTEAFF
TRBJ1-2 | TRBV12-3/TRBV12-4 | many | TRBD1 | TGTGCCAGCAGCCCAACAGGGGCCGGGGACTATGGCTACACCTTC | CASSPTGAGDYGYTF
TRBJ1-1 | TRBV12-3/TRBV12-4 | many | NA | TGTGCCAGCAGCCCGGGACCGGTTTTTGCTTTCTTT | CASSPGPVFAFF